This is a list of T cell receptor beta chains from one sample in a study of blood T cell repertoires in COVID-19. The protocol was immunoSEQ multiplex PCR, while the TCRdb copy is restricted to in-frame clones and leaves out a portion. The data contain approximately 390,000 clones, 90% of them singletons. The sample comprised peripheral blood. The receptors derive from a man aged 18 to 29 with active or convalescent COVID-19. Both conserved end residues are part of each CDR3. D genes are given only for firm matches. Size tells how often a clone was seen (once, few, many) or the class of an expanded clone, and some rows leave it out.

cdr3_length: 14; j_call: TRBJ1-6; clone_size: NA; d_call: TRBD1; v_call: TRBV7-6; cdr3_aa: CASSRDSYNSPLHF; cdr3_nt: TGTGCCAGCAGCCGGGACAGTTATAATTCACCCCTCCACTTT
cdr3_length: 14; j_call: TRBJ2-5; clone_size: NA; d_call: TRBD2; v_call: TRBV15; cdr3_aa: CATSRVAGGYGQYF; cdr3_nt: TGTGCCACCAGCAGGGTAGCGGGGGGGTATGGCCAGTACTTC
cdr3_length: 15; j_call: TRBJ2-7; clone_size: NA; d_call: TRBD1; v_call: TRBV5-5; cdr3_aa: CASSPVWDRGYEQYF; cdr3_nt: TGTGCCAGCAGCCCGGTCTGGGACAGGGGTTACGAGCAGTACTTC
cdr3_length: 15; j_call: TRBJ1-3; clone_size: NA; d_call: TRBD1; v_call: TRBV19; cdr3_aa: CASSMNRGLGNTIYF; cdr3_nt: TGTGCCAGTAGTATGAACAGGGGGCTTGGAAACACCATATATTTT
cdr3_length: 14; j_call: TRBJ2-4; clone_size: NA; d_call: NA; v_call: TRBV6-4; cdr3_aa: CASSTADTKNIQYF; cdr3_nt: TGTGCCAGCAGTACAGCTGATACCAAAAACATTCAGTACTTC
cdr3_length: 14; j_call: TRBJ2-2; clone_size: few; d_call: TRBD2; v_call: TRBV6-4; cdr3_aa: CASSDVAGAGELFF; cdr3_nt: TGTGCCAGCAGTGACGTGGCGGGGGCCGGGGAGCTGTTTTTT
cdr3_length: 14; j_call: TRBJ2-1; clone_size: NA; d_call: NA; v_call: TRBV7-5; cdr3_aa: CARREGQGFGEQFF; cdr3_nt: TGTGCCAGAAGAGAGGGACAGGGATTTGGTGAGCAGTTCTTC
cdr3_length: 15; j_call: TRBJ2-1; clone_size: NA; d_call: NA; v_call: TRBV14; cdr3_aa: CASSQDTGYLGEQFF; cdr3_nt: TGTGCCAGCAGCCAAGATACAGGGTATCTAGGTGAGCAGTTCTTC
cdr3_length: 16; j_call: TRBJ2-5; clone_size: NA; d_call: TRBD2; v_call: TRBV5-6; cdr3_aa: CASSLGFSGSHETQYF; cdr3_nt: TGTGCCAGCAGCTTGGGATTTAGCGGGAGTCACGAGACCCAGTACTTC
cdr3_length: 14; j_call: TRBJ2-1; clone_size: NA; d_call: TRBD1; v_call: TRBV9; cdr3_aa: CASAQEQGRDEQFF; cdr3_nt: TGTGCCAGCGCTCAGGAACAGGGGCGTGATGAGCAGTTCTTC
cdr3_length: 13; j_call: TRBJ1-1; clone_size: NA; d_call: NA; v_call: TRBV6-2/TRBV6-3; cdr3_aa: CASSNGVLGEAFF; cdr3_nt: TGTGCCAGCAGCAACGGGGTCCTAGGAGAAGCTTTCTTT
cdr3_length: 15; j_call: TRBJ1-5; clone_size: NA; d_call: TRBD1; v_call: TRBV19; cdr3_aa: CASSIVGTDNQPQHF; cdr3_nt: TGTGCCAGTAGTATAGTTGGGACAGACAATCAGCCCCAGCATTTT
cdr3_length: 16; j_call: TRBJ1-2; clone_size: once; d_call: TRBD1; v_call: TRBV11-1; cdr3_aa: CASSITPGTGGEGYTF; cdr3_nt: TGTGCCAGCAGCATAACCCCCGGGACAGGGGGCGAAGGCTACACCTTC
cdr3_length: 12; j_call: TRBJ2-1; clone_size: NA; d_call: NA; v_call: TRBV6-1; cdr3_aa: CASSEGANEQFF; cdr3_nt: TGTGCCAGCAGTGAAGGGGCCAATGAGCAGTTCTTC
cdr3_length: 17; j_call: TRBJ2-7; clone_size: NA; d_call: TRBD1; v_call: TRBV11-2; cdr3_aa: CASSLGGEGTGSHEQYF; cdr3_nt: TGTGCCAGCAGCTTAGGGGGGGAGGGGACAGGGTCCCACGAGCAGTACTTC
cdr3_length: 14; j_call: TRBJ1-1; clone_size: NA; d_call: NA; v_call: TRBV3-1/TRBV3-2; cdr3_aa: CASSPGVGKVEAFF; cdr3_nt: TGTGCCAGCAGCCCAGGGGTGGGGAAAGTTGAAGCTTTCTTT
cdr3_length: 12; j_call: TRBJ1-1; clone_size: few; d_call: NA; v_call: TRBV18; cdr3_aa: CASSRLEGEAFF; cdr3_nt: TGTGCCAGCTCGCGGCTGGAGGGGGAAGCTTTCTTT
cdr3_length: 14; j_call: TRBJ1-6; clone_size: NA; d_call: NA; v_call: TRBV5-5; cdr3_aa: CASSLARRDSPLHF; cdr3_nt: TGTGCCAGCAGCTTGGCCAGGAGGGACTCACCCCTCCACTTT
cdr3_length: 16; j_call: TRBJ2-5; clone_size: NA; d_call: TRBD2; v_call: TRBV15; cdr3_aa: CATSRRLAGVQETQYF; cdr3_nt: TGTGCCACCAGCAGACGGCTAGCGGGGGTCCAAGAGACCCAGTACTTC
cdr3_length: 14; j_call: TRBJ1-6; clone_size: NA; d_call: NA; v_call: TRBV5-1; cdr3_aa: CASSFLDSQTPLHF; cdr3_nt: TGCGCCAGCAGCTTCCTCGACAGTCAGACACCCCTCCACTTT
cdr3_length: 17; j_call: TRBJ2-3; clone_size: NA; d_call: TRBD2; v_call: TRBV5-1; cdr3_aa: CASKLAAKAGFTDTQYF; cdr3_nt: TGCGCCAGCAAGCTTGCGGCGAAAGCGGGGTTCACAGATACGCAGTATTTT
cdr3_length: 14; j_call: TRBJ1-2; clone_size: NA; d_call: NA; v_call: TRBV18; cdr3_aa: CASSPESTGQRYTF; cdr3_nt: TGTGCCAGCTCACCGGAGTCTACAGGTCAACGCTACACCTTC
cdr3_length: 16; j_call: TRBJ2-7; clone_size: NA; d_call: TRBD1; v_call: TRBV6-5; cdr3_aa: CASSYSRDRKGYEQYF; cdr3_nt: TGTGCCAGCAGTTACTCGAGGGACAGGAAGGGCTACGAGCAGTACTTC
cdr3_length: 15; j_call: TRBJ2-2; clone_size: NA; d_call: TRBD1; v_call: TRBV2; cdr3_aa: CASSERGGGTGELFF; cdr3_nt: TGTGCCAGCAGTGAAAGAGGGGGCGGGACCGGGGAGCTGTTTTTT
cdr3_length: 16; j_call: TRBJ1-1; clone_size: once; d_call: NA; v_call: TRBV6-5; cdr3_aa: CASSYSSTGVGTEAFF; cdr3_nt: TGTGCCAGCAGTTACTCGTCTACAGGCGTAGGGACTGAAGCTTTCTTT
cdr3_length: 15; j_call: TRBJ2-7; clone_size: NA; d_call: TRBD1; v_call: TRBV7-2; cdr3_aa: CASSFNRDRGREQYF; cdr3_nt: TGTGCCAGCAGCTTTAACCGGGACAGGGGGCGGGAGCAGTACTTC